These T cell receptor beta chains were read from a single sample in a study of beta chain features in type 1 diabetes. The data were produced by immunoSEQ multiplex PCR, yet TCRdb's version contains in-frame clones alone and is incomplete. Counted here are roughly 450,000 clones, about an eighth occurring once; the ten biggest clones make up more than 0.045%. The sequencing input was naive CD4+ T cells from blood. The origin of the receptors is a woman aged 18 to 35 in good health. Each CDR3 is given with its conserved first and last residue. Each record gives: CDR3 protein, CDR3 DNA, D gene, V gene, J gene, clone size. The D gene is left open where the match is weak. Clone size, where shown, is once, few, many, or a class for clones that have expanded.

CDR3 protein: CASSAYDQNIQYF
CDR3 DNA: TGTGCCAGCAGTGCGTACGACCAGAACATTCAGTACTTC
D gene: .
V gene: TRBV6-6
J gene: TRBJ2-4
clone size: few

CDR3 protein: CASSRNSNVGGELFF
CDR3 DNA: TGTGCCAGCAGTCGAAACTCCAACGTAGGCGGGGAGCTGTTTTTT
D gene: .
V gene: TRBV6-5
J gene: TRBJ2-2
clone size: few

CDR3 protein: CASSQLGTIAKNIQYF
CDR3 DNA: TGTGCCAGCAGCCAATTAGGTACAATCGCCAAAAACATTCAGTACTTC
D gene: .
V gene: TRBV16
J gene: TRBJ2-4
clone size: few

CDR3 protein: CASSQVSSGRDEQYF
CDR3 DNA: TGTGCCAGCAGCCAAGTTTCTAGCGGGAGGGACGAGCAGTACTTC
D gene: TRBD2
V gene: TRBV14
J gene: TRBJ2-7
clone size: .

CDR3 protein: CSVATWGGTDTQYF
CDR3 DNA: TGCAGCGTTGCAACATGGGGGGGGACAGATACGCAGTATTTT
D gene: TRBD2
V gene: TRBV29-1
J gene: TRBJ2-3
clone size: .

CDR3 protein: CASSDRQGALGYGYTF
CDR3 DNA: TGTGCCAGCAGCGACAGACAGGGGGCGCTGGGCTATGGCTACACCTTC
D gene: TRBD1
V gene: TRBV9
J gene: TRBJ1-2
clone size: few

CDR3 protein: CASSFLPDGSYEQYF
CDR3 DNA: TGTGCCAGCAGTTTCCTCCCGGATGGGTCCTACGAGCAGTACTTC
D gene: .
V gene: TRBV27
J gene: TRBJ2-7
clone size: few

CDR3 protein: CASSPQGTGVVLTF
CDR3 DNA: TGTGCCAGCAGCCCACAGGGGACGGGCGTCGTCCTGACTTTC
D gene: TRBD1
V gene: TRBV7-3
J gene: TRBJ2-6
clone size: few

CDR3 protein: CSVADRGEETQYF
CDR3 DNA: TGCAGCGTTGCCGACAGGGGGGAAGAGACCCAGTACTTC
D gene: TRBD1
V gene: TRBV29-1
J gene: TRBJ2-5
clone size: few

CDR3 protein: CSVGQGTSYGYTF
CDR3 DNA: TGCAGCGTTGGACAGGGAACAAGCTATGGCTACACCTTC
D gene: TRBD1
V gene: TRBV29-1
J gene: TRBJ1-2
clone size: few

CDR3 protein: CASSLMGDTQYF
CDR3 DNA: TGTGCCAGCAGCTTAATGGGGGATACGCAGTATTTT
D gene: .
V gene: TRBV7-2
J gene: TRBJ2-3
clone size: .

CDR3 protein: CASRETGEETQYF
CDR3 DNA: TGTGCCAGCAGGGAGACAGGGGAAGAGACCCAGTACTTC
D gene: TRBD1
V gene: TRBV6-5
J gene: TRBJ2-5
clone size: few